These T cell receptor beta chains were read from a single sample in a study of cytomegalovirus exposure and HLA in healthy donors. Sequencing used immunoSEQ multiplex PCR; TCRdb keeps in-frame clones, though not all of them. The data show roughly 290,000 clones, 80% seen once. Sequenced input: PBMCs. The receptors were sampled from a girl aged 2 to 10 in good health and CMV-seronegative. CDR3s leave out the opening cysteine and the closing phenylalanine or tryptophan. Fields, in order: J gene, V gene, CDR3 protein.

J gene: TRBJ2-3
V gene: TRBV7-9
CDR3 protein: ASSLARLAGGGDTQY

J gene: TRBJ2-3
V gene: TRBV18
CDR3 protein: ASSPGGRFGADTQY

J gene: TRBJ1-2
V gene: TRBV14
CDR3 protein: ASSQVYGTPLTLYYGYT

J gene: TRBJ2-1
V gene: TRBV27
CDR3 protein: ASSPGGPYNEQF

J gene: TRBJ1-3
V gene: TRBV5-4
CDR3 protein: ASSLGTHSSGNTIY

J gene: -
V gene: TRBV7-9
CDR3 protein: ASATLNYEQY

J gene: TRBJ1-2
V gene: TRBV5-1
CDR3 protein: ASSFRGRGQGSGFT

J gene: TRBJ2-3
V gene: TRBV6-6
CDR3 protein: ASSPPPPSDTQY

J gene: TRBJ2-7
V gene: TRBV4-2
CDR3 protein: ASSQVSGSAYEQY

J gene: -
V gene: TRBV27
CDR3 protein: ASSQWAGQGALEQY

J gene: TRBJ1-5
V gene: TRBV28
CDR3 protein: ASSLGSTGTGLSQPQH

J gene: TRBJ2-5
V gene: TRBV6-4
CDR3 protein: ATALTGPEETQY

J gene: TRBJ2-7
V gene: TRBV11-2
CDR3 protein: ASSPGLAGVQQY

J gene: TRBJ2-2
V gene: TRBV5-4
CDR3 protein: ASSLIVDTGELF

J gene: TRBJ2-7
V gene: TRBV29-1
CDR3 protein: SVELAGRLYEQY

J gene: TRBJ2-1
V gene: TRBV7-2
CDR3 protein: ASRAGGPYNEQF

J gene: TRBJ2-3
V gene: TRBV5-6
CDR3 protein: ASSFLLATDTQY

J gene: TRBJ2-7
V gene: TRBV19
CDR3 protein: ASSPRLAGAEQY

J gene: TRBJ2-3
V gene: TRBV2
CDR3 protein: ASSIRDRGRVDDTQY

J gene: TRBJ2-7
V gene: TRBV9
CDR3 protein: ASSIGGGQGGYEQY

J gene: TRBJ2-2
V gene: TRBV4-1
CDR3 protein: ASSQDLRGGELF

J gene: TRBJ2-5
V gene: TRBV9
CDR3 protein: ASSGTSGGQETQY

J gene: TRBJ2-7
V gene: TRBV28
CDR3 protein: ASSRTGGGGAYEQY